Given below is one TCR beta chain in context. The entry originates in a study of shared clonotypes between healthy human individuals. Trimming cost V 3 bases and J 9 bases, with 14 bases left between them. The CDR3 is 13 amino acids. CDR1 and CDR2 from the germline V gene are MNHEY and SMNVEV (reference sequence). Only in-frame clones appear in the TCRdb table, and some are missing; sequencing was by immunoSEQ multiplex PCR. The sample lists 2 million to 2.5 million clones, just under 95% occurring once. The receptor was isolated from a young man in good health. Some clones in this sample may be carry-over from other donors' samples. Source material: naive CD4+ T cells from PBMCs. As to subset: CD45RA+ positively selected. The chain uses TRBV27 and TRBJ1-2, with D perhaps TRBD1 (6 bases). This CDR3 is CASSFTGKRSYTF. In DNA form, the CDR3 reads TGTGCCAGCAGTTTTACAGGGAAGAGGAGCTACACCTTC.